This T cell receptor beta chain comes out of a study of blood T cell repertoires in COVID-19. Background on the study: The United States, Italy and Spain provided the acute and convalescent COVID-19 samples. The cDNA or gDNA used as material had been derived from T cells, B-cell-depleted T cells, or PBMCs.

This CDR3 has 16 residues. Germline V CDR1 and CDR2: SGHRS, YFSETQ. V lost 4 bases and J lost 0, with 15 bases in between. The authors' processing: Counts of nucleated cells, estimated from reference gene primer amplification, were obtained. Repertoires were generated with immunoSEQ multiplex PCR, while TCRdb's copy carries only in-frame clones and drops some. The V and J calls and clone size were taken over from that table, and D and trimming were inferred from the DNA. This sample has about 49,000 clones, with about nine tenths found just once. Enrollment of patients from Seattle took place during active infection, with longitudinal follow-up.

The chain uses TRBV5-1 and TRBJ2-3; D possibly corresponds to TRBD2 (6 bases). The origin of this receptor is a woman over 75 with COVID-19, enrolled during active disease. Input material: peripheral blood. CDR3 sequence reads: CASSLPRGTSTDTQYF. The CDR3 DNA reads TGCGCCAGCAGCCTCCCTAGAGGGACTAGCACAGATACGCAGTATTTT.